The 18 T cell receptor beta chains below were found in one sample sequenced in a study of T cell changes during pregnancy in multiple sclerosis. The assay was immunoSEQ multiplex PCR, and TCRdb's table has in-frame clones only and misses some. This sample yields tens of thousands of clones, of which almost 95% are seen a single time; 2.5% to 3% belongs to the top ten. This material consisted of peripheral blood, taken in the third trimester of pregnancy. Receptor source: a female donor in good health, enrolled as a control in a pregnancy study.

The chain couples TRBV6-1 to TRBJ2-2; TRBD2 is a possible D gene (5 bases). CDR1 is MNHNS and CDR2 is SASEGT in the germline V gene. Trimming pared 10 bases from V and 6 bases from J, leaving 15 bases between. CDR3 length equals 13 residues. The CDR3 DNA follows: TGTGCCACCTTAGCCGGCGGGTCCGGGGAGCTGTTTTTT. Protein sequence: CATLAGGSGELFF.

The rearrangement links TRBV5-1 to TRBJ1-1; a weak D match, TRBD1 (5 bases). V was trimmed by 4 bases and J by 7 bases, leaving 17 bases between them. This CDR3 has 14 amino acids. The V gene's germline CDR1 is SGHRS and CDR2 YFSETQ. The CDR3 reads CASSLAGAEHEAFF. The CDR3 DNA reads TGCGCCAGCAGCCTGGCTGGGGCGGAGCATGAAGCTTTCTTT.

The count of this clone is one. The rearrangement links TRBV19 to TRBJ2-2; 7 bases agree with TRBD1. The germline V gene encodes CDR1 LNHDA and CDR2 SQIVND (reference sequence). The trim removed 5 bases at V and 6 bases at J, leaving 9 bases unmatched. This CDR3 contains 15 residues. The chain's CDR3 is CASSLLTGIAGELFF. CDR3 nucleotide sequence: TGTGCCAGTAGTCTCTTGACAGGGATCGCCGGGGAGCTGTTTTTT.

The V and J genes are TRBV9 and TRBJ2-1, with D perhaps TRBD2 (6 bases). Germline CDR1 and CDR2: SGDLS and YYNGEE. This CDR3 contains 14 residues. The germline V and J ends were trimmed by 0 bases and 4 bases, with 8 bases remaining between them. CDR3 residues: CASSVAGVYNEQFF. The CDR3 DNA follows: TGTGCCAGCAGCGTAGCGGGAGTTTACAATGAGCAGTTCTTC.

V is TRBV27 and J is TRBJ1-1; a possible D gene is TRBD1 (6 bases). Trimming left V 7 bases short and J 1 base short, with 19 bases between. Germline V lookup: CDR1 MNHEY, CDR2 SMNVEV (reference sequence). This CDR3 is 16 amino acids long. This chain's CDR3 is CASKGGGGMENTEAFF. The CDR3 DNA follows: TGTGCCAGCAAGGGAGGGGGGGGCATGGAGAACACTGAAGCTTTCTTT.

The chain is built from TRBV5-8 and TRBJ2-1; possible D gene TRBD1, 5 bases. The CDR3 is made up of 16 amino acids. Germline V lookup: CDR1 SGHTS, CDR2 YDEGEE. V was cut by 4 bases and J by 4 bases, with 18 bases left in between. The CDR3 DNA is TGTGCCAGCAGCCCATGGCAGGGTTTAGGTTACAATGAGCAGTTCTTC. Translated, it gives CASSPWQGLGYNEQFF.

This clone was seen a single time. This chain uses TRBV6-5 with TRBJ1-2; the D gene is possibly TRBD1 (5 bases). The CDR3 runs 14 residues. V was cut by 6 bases and J by 2 bases, with 13 bases left in between. Germline V gene lookup returns CDR1 MNHEY and CDR2 SVGAGI. The CDR3 here is CASRQQETNYGYTF. CDR3 nucleotide sequence: TGTGCCAGCAGGCAACAGGAGACCAACTATGGCTACACCTTC.

The rearrangement joins TRBV4-1 to TRBJ2-4, with TRBD2 matching over 9 bases. Germline CDR1 reads MGHRA; CDR2 reads YSYEKL. With 1 base clipped from V and 1 base from J, the junction kept 8 bases outside the gene matches. The CDR3 runs 18 residues. DNA for the CDR3: TGCGCCAGCAGCCAAGGGGGGGCTAGCGGGGTCGCCAAAAACATTCAGTACTTC. Translated, it gives CASSQGGASGVAKNIQYF.

The rearrangement links TRBV15 to TRBJ1-2; weak D call: TRBD1 (5 bases). Trimming left V 0 bases short and J 7 bases short, with 12 bases between. CDR1 is LNHNV, CDR2 YYDKDF, per germline (reference sequence). The CDR3 is made up of 14 amino acids. The CDR3 reads CATSRDPGRGGYTF. The CDR3 nucleotides read TGTGCCACCAGCAGAGATCCGGGTAGGGGTGGCTACACCTTC.

The gene calls are TRBV11-1 and TRBJ2-1, with D perhaps TRBD2 (7 bases). V lost 7 bases to trimming and J lost 8 bases, with 21 bases between them. CDR1 SGHAT and CDR2 FQDESV come from the germline V gene (reference sequence). The CDR3 extends over 15 amino acids. The CDR3 nucleotides are TGTGCCAGCACCGATACTTGGGGGGGCGGGGATGAGCAGTTCTTC. This translates into CASTDTWGGGDEQFF.

This clone occurred once. CDR3 sequence: CASSTRLADGELFF. In DNA form, the CDR3 reads TGTGCCAGCAGTACTAGACTAGCCGACGGGGAGCTGTTTTTT. V gene TRBV6-6 combines with J gene TRBJ2-2, with TRBD2 matching over 7 bases. This CDR3 comprises 14 residues. V lost 5 bases and J lost 7; bases outside the gene matches: 7. Germline assignment: CDR1 MNHNY and CDR2 SVGAGI (reference sequence).

This clone occurred a few times. The genes are TRBV28 and TRBJ2-7; 7 bases are shared with TRBD2. V shed 4 bases, J shed 5 bases, and the junction held 5 bases outside the gene matches. Germline loops: CDR1 MDHEN, CDR2 SYDVKM. The CDR3 sequence is 13 residues long. CDR3 sequence (DNA): TGTGCCAGCAGTTCCACTAGCGACCACGAGCAGTACTTC. It is translated as CASSSTSDHEQYF.

The chain is built from TRBV9 and TRBJ2-7, with unresolved D. V lost 0 bases and J 0 bases, leaving 7 bases between the germline ends. CDR1 SGDLS and CDR2 YYNGEE come from the germline V gene. CDR3 length equals 14 residues. Written as DNA, the CDR3 is TGTGCCAGCAGCGTAGGGAGTGACTCCTACGAGCAGTACTTC. Its protein is CASSVGSDSYEQYF.

The CDR3 protein is CASSESGTDSEAFF. The CDR3 bases are TGCGCCAGCAGTGAGTCAGGGACAGACTCTGAAGCTTTCTTT. This chain uses TRBV10-2 with TRBJ1-1; 7 nucleotides match TRBD1. CDR1 is WSHSY and CDR2 is SAAADI in the germline V gene. The trim removed 0 bases at V and 6 bases at J, leaving 4 bases unmatched. This CDR3 contains 14 residues.

This chain connects TRBV29-1 to TRBJ2-1; D gene ambiguous. Germline loops: CDR1 SQVTM, CDR2 ANQGSEA. CDR3 size: 12 residues. V dropped 0 bases and J dropped 7 bases, with 7 bases sitting between them. This CDR3 is CSVEDHWNEQFF. CDR3 DNA sequence: TGCAGCGTTGAAGATCACTGGAATGAGCAGTTCTTC.

This clone was seen just once. The genes are TRBV5-4 and TRBJ2-5; 7 bases are shared with TRBD2. The CDR3 length is 16 residues. Trimming cost V 3 bases and J 5 bases; bases outside gene matches: 13. The germline gives CDR1 SGHNT, CDR2 YYREEE (reference sequence). CDR3 amino acids: CASSSLQRGPSETQYF. CDR3 in DNA: TGTGCCAGCAGCTCCCTGCAGCGGGGACCTTCGGAGACCCAGTACTTC.

V gene TRBV28 combines with J gene TRBJ2-1; perhaps TRBD2 as D (6 bases). The CDR3 sequence is 14 residues long. CDR1 and CDR2 from the germline V gene are MDHEN and SYDVKM. V was cut by 7 bases and J by 4 bases, with 14 bases left in between. CDR3 DNA: TGTGCCAGCACCTCTCGCGGGACTTACAATGAGCAGTTCTTC. This codes for CASTSRGTYNEQFF.

V gene TRBV25-1 combines with J gene TRBJ1-2; 7 bases match TRBD1. The V gene's germline CDR1 is MGHDK and CDR2 SYGVNS. V shed 6 bases, J shed 2 bases, and the junction held 6 bases outside the gene matches. CDR3 length: 14 residues. The CDR3 region has the DNA TGTGCCAGCAGGATGACAGGGCTCAACTATGGCTACACCTTC. It translates to CASRMTGLNYGYTF.